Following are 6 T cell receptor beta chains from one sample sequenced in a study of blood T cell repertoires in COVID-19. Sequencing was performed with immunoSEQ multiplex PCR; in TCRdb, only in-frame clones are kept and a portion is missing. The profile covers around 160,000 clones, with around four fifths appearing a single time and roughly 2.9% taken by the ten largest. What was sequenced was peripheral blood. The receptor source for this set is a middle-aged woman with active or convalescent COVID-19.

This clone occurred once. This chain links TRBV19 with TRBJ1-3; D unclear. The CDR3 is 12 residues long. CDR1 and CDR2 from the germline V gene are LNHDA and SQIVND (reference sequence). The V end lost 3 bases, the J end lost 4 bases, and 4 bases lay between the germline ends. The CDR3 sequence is CASSIPGNTIYF. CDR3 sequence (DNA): TGTGCCAGTAGTATCCCGGGAAACACCATATATTTT.

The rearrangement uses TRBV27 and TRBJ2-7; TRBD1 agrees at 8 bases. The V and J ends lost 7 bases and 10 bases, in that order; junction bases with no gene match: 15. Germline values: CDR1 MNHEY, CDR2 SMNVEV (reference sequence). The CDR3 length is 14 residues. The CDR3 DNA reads TGTGCCAGCACCCCCTTCTCAGGGGGCGCTGCTCAGTACTTC. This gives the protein CASTPFSGGAAQYF.

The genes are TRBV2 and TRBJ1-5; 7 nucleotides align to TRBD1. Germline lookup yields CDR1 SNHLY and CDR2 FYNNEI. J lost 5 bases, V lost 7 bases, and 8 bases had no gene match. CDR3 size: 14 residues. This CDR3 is CASTLDREDQPQHF. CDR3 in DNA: TGTGCCAGCACCCTTGACAGGGAAGATCAGCCCCAGCATTTT. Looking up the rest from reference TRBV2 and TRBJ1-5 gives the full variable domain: EPEVTQTPSHQVTQMGQEVILRCVPISNHLYFYWYRQILGQKVEFLVSFYNNEISEKSEIFDDQFSVERPDGSNFTLKIRSTKLEDSAMYFCASTLDREDQPQHFGDGTRLSIL.

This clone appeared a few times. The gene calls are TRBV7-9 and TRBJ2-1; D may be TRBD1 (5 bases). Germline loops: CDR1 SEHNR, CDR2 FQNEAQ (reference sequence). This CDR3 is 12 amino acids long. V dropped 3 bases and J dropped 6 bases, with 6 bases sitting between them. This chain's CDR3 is CASSFQGNEQFF. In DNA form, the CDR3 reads TGTGCCAGCAGCTTTCAGGGCAATGAGCAGTTCTTC.

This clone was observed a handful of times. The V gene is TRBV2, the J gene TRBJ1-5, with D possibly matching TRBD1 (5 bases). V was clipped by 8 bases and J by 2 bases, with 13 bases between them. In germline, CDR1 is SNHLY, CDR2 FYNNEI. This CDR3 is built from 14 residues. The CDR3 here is CASGGEGRNQPQHF. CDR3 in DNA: TGTGCCAGCGGGGGGGAGGGGCGCAATCAGCCCCAGCATTTT.

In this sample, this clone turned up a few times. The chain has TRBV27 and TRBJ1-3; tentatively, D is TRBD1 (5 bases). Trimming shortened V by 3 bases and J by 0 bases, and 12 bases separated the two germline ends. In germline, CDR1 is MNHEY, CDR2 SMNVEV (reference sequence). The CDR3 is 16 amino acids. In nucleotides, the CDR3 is TGTGCCAGCAGTTTGGGGGGGGTGAGCTCTGGAAACACCATATATTTT. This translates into CASSLGGVSSGNTIYF.